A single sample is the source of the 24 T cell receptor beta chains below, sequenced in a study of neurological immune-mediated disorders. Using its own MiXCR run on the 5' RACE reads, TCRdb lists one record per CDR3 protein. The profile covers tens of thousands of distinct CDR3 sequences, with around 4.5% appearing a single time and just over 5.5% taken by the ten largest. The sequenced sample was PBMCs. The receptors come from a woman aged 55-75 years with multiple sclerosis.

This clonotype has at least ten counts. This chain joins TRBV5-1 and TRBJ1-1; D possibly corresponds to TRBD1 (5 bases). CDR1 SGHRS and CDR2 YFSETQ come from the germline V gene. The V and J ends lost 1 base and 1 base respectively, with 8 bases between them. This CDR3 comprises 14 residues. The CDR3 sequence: CASSLWGSNTEAFF. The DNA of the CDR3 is TGCGCCAGCAGCTTGTGGGGCTCGAACACTGAAGCTTTCTTT.

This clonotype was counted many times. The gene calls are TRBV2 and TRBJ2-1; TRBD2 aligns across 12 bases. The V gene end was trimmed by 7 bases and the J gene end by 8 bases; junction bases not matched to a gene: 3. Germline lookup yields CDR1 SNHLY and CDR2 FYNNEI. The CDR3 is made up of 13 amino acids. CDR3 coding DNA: TGTGCCAGCACTAGCGGGAGGGCCCATGAGCAGTTCTTC. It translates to CASTSGRAHEQFF. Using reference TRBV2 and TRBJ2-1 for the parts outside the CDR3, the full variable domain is EPEVTQTPSHQVTQMGQEVILRCVPISNHLYFYWYRQILGQKVEFLVSFYNNEISEKSEIFDDQFSVERPDGSNFTLKIRSTKLEDSAMYFCASTSGRAHEQFFGPGTRLTVL.

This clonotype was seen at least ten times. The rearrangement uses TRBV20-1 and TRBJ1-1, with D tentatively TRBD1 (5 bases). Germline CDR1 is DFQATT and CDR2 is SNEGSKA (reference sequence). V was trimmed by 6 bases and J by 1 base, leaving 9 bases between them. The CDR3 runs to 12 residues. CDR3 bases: TGCAGTGCGAGACAGACGAACACTGAAGCTTTCTTT. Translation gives CSARQTNTEAFF.

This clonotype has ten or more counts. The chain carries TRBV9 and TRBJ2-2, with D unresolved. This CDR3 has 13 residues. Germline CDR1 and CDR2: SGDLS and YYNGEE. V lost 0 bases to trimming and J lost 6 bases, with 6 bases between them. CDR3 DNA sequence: TGTGCCAGCAGCGTAGCACCGGCCGGGGAGCTGTTTTTT. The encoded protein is CASSVAPAGELFF.

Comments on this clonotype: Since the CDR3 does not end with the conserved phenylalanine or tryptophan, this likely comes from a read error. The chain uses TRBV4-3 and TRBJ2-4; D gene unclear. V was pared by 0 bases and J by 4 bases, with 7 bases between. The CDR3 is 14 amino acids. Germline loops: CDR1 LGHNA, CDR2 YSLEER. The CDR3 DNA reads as TGCGCCAGCAGCCAAGATTGGCCTAAAAACATTCAGTACAAC. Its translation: CASSQDWPKNIQYN.

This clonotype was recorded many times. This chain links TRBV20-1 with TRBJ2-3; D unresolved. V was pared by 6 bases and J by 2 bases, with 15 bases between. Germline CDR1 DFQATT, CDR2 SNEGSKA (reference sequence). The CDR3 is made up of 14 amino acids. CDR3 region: CSARSYVFTDTQYF. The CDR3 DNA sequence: TGCAGTGCCAGGAGCTACGTCTTCACAGATACGCAGTATTTT.

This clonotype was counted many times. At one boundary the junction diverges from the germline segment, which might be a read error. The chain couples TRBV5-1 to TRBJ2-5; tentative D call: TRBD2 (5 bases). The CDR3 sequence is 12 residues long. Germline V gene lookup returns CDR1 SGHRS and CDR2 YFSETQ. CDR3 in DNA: TGCGCCAGCAGCGCCGGGGTAGAGTCCCAGTACTTC. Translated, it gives CASSAGVESQYF.

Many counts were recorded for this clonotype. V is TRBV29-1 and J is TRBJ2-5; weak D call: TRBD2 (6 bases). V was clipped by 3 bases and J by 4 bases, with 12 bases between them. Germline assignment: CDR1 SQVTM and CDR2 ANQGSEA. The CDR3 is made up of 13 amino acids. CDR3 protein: CSVEGDGGETQYF. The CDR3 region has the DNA TGCAGCGTTGAGGGGGACGGGGGAGAGACCCAGTACTTC.

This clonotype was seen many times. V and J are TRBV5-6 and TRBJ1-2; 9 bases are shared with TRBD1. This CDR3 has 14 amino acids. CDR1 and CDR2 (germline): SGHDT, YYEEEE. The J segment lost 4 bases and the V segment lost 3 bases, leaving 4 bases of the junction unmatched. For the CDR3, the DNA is TGTGCCAGCAGCTCACAGGGGGCGGGCTATGGCTACACCTTC. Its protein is CASSSQGAGYGYTF.

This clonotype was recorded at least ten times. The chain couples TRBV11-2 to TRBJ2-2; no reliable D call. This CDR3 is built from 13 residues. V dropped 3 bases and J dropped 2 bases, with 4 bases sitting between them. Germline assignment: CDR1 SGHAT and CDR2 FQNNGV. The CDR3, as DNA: TGTGCCAGCAGCTTGTTAAACACCGGGGAGCTGTTTTTT. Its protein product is CASSLLNTGELFF.

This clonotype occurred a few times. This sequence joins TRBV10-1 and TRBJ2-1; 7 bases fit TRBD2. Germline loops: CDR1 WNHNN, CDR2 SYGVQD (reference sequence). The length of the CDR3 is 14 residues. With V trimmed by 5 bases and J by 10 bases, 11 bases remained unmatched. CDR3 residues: CASSSTGLPSEQFF. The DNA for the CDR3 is TGCGCCAGCAGTTCAACGGGACTACCAAGCGAGCAGTTCTTC.

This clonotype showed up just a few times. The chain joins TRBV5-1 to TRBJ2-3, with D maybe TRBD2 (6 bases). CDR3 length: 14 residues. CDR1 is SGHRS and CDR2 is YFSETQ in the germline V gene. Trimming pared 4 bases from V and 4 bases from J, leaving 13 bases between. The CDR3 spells CASSLWGGADTQYF. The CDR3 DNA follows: TGCGCCAGCAGCCTCTGGGGAGGCGCAGATACGCAGTATTTT.

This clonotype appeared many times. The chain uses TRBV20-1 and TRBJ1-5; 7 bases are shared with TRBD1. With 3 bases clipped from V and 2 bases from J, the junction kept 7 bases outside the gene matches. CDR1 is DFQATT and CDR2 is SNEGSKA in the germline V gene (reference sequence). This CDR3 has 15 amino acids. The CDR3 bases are TGCAGTGCTAGGGAGGGGGCGTTGGGCAATCAGCCCCAGCATTTT. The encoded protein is CSAREGALGNQPQHF.

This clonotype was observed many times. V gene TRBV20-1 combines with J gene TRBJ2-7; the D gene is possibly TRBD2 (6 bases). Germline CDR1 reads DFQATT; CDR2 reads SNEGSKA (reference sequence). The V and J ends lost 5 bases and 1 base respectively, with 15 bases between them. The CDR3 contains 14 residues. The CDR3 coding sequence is TGCAGTGCTCTGACTAGTTTTGGGTCCTACGAGCAGTACGTC. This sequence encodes CSALTSFGSYEQYV.

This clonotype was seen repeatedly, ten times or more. The CDR3 DNA sequence: TGCGCCAGCAGCTTCGGACTAGCGGACGAGGGGGAGCAGTTCTTC. This encodes CASSFGLADEGEQFF. This chain joins TRBV5-1 and TRBJ2-1; 10 bases match TRBD2. Germline loops: CDR1 SGHRS, CDR2 YFSETQ. The CDR3 length is 15 residues. V shed 2 bases and J 10 bases; nucleotides not matched to a gene: 9.

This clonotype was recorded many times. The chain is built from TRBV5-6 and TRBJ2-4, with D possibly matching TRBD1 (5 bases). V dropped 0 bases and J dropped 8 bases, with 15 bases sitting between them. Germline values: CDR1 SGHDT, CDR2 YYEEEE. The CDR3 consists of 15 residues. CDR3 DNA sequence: TGTGCCAGCAGCTTGGATCCCGGGCCCAGGGACATTCAGTACTTC. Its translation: CASSLDPGPRDIQYF. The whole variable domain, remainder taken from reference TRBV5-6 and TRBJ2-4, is DAGVTQSPTHLIKTRGQQVTLRCSPKSGHDTVSWYQQALGQGPQFIFQYYEEEERQRGNFPDRFSGHQFPNYSSELNVNALLLGDSALYLCASSLDPGPRDIQYFGAGTRLSVL.

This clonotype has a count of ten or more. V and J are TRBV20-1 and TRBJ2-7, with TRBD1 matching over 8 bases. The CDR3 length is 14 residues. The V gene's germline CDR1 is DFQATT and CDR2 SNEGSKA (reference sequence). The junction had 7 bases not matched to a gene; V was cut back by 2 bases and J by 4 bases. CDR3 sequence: CSARKTGDAYEQYF. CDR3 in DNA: TGCAGTGCTAGAAAGACAGGGGATGCGTACGAGCAGTACTTC.

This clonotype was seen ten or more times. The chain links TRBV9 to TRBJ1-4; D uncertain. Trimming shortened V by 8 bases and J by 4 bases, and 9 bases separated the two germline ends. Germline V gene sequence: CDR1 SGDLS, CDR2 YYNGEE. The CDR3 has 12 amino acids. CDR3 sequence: CASGRDNEKLFF. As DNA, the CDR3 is TGTGCCAGTGGGCGAGATAATGAAAAACTGTTTTTT.

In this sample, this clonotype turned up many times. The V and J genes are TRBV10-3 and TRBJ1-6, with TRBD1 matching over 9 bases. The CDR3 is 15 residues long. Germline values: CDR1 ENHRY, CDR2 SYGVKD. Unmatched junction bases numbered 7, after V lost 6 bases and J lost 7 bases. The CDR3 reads CAIRLTGTGNSPLHF. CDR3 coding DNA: TGTGCCATCAGGCTGACCGGGACAGGGAATTCACCCCTCCACTTT.

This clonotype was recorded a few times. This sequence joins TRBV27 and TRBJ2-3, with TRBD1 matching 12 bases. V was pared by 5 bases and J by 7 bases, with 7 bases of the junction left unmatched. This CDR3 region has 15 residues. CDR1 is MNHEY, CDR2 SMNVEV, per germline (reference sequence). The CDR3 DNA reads TGTGCCAGCAGTGGCAGGGACAGGGGGCGAAATACGCAGTATTTT. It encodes CASSGRDRGRNTQYF.

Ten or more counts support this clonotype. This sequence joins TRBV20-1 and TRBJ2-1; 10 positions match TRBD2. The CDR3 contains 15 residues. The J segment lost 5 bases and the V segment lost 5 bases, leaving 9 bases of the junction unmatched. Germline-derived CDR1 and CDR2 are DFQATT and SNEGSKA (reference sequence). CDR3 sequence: CSASIAGGPDNEQFF. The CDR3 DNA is TGCAGTGCTTCTATAGCGGGGGGCCCCGACAATGAGCAGTTCTTC.

CDR3 region: CASSYYAGGAYNEQFF. The CDR3 DNA sequence: TGTGCCAGCAGTTACTACGCCGGGGGGGCTTACAATGAGCAGTTCTTC. The chain employs TRBV6-2 or TRBV6-3 and TRBJ2-1; 8 nucleotides match TRBD2. Trimming removed 1 base from V and 4 bases from J; junction bases left unmatched: 6. Germline values: CDR1 MNHEY, CDR2 SVGEGT. The CDR3 is made up of 16 amino acids.

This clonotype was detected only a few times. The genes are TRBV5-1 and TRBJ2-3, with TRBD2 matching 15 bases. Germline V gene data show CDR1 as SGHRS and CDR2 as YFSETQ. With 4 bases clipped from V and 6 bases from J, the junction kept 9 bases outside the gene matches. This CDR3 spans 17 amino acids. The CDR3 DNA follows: TGCGCCAGCAGCCTACGGACTAGCGGGAGGGCTGCTGATACGCAGTATTTT. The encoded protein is CASSLRTSGRAADTQYF.

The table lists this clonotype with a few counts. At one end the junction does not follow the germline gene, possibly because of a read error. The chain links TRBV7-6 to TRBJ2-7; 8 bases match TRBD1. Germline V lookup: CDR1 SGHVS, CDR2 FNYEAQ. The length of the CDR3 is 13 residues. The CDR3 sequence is CAGSPRTGREQYF. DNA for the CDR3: TGTGCCGGCAGCCCTCGGACAGGGAGGGAGCAGTACTTC.